This is a list of T cell receptor beta chains from one sample in a study of T cells in Graves' hyperthyroidism and ophthalmopathy. Using its own MiXCR run on the multiplex PCR reads, TCRdb lists one record per CDR3 protein. The profile shows about 480,000 distinct CDR3 sequences, less than 25% of them singletons. The sequencing input was blood. Receptors originate from a woman in her thirties with Graves' ophthalmopathy. Both conserved end residues are part of each CDR3. The D gene is left open where the match is weak. Clone size is not always given. Where it is, it says once, few, many or a class for expanded clones.

TRBJ1-3 | NA | TRBV20-1 | few | CSARRSLSGNTIYF | TGCAGTGCTAGGCGGTCTCTCTCTGGAAACACCATATATTTT
TRBJ1-5 | NA | TRBV6-1 | NA | CASRRRSNQPQHF | TGTGCCAGCAGACGACGGAGCAATCAGCCCCAGCATTTT
TRBJ2-3 | NA | TRBV20-1 | NA | CSARDLIDSTDTQYF | TGCAGTGCTAGAGACCTTATAGATTCCACAGATACGCAGTATTTT
TRBJ2-3 | TRBD2 | TRBV25-1 | few | CASSEPGGDTQYF | TGTGCCAGCAGTGAACCCGGGGGGGATACGCAGTATTTT
TRBJ2-7 | TRBD1 | TRBV4-1 | many | CASSQDRWGQVSYEQYF | TGCGCCAGCAGCCAAGATCGTTGGGGACAGGTCTCCTACGAGCAGTACTTC
TRBJ1-1 | TRBD1 | TRBV12-3/TRBV12-4 | many | CASRSTGHTEAFF | TGTGCCAGCAGATCGACAGGGCACACTGAAGCTTTCTTT
TRBJ1-5 | NA | TRBV7-9 | many | CASSLAIEAQPQHF | TGTGCCAGCAGCTTAGCTATAGAGGCTCAGCCCCAGCATTTT
TRBJ2-7 | TRBD2 | TRBV20-1 | once | CSVRPSAWTSGTYEQYF | TGCAGTGTCAGACCATCCGCGTGGACTAGCGGCACCTACGAGCAGTACTTC
TRBJ2-2 | TRBD1 | TRBV20-1 | many | CSVGQGSYTGELFF | TGCAGTGTTGGACAGGGATCCTACACCGGGGAGCTGTTTTTT
TRBJ1-2 | NA | TRBV6-1 | NA | CASIRTTGGNYGYTF | TGTGCCAGCATACGAACGACAGGAGGGAACTATGGCTACACCTTC
TRBJ2-7 | TRBD2 | TRBV28 | NA | CASSSSGTPAGGEQYF | TGTGCCAGCAGTTCTAGCGGGACCCCGGCGGGGGGTGAGCAGTACTTC
TRBJ2-5 | TRBD1 | TRBV5-1 | NA | CASSLATGGQQETQYF | TGCGCCAGCAGCTTGGCCACAGGGGGCCAGCAAGAGACCCAGTACTTC
TRBJ1-2 | TRBD1 | TRBV28 | many | CASSWGQGALDYGYTF | TGTGCCAGCAGCTGGGGACAGGGGGCTTTAGACTATGGCTACACCTTC
TRBJ2-7 | NA | TRBV28 | NA | CASSFRYYEQYF | TGTGCCAGCAGTTTCCGGTATTACGAGCAGTACTTC
TRBJ1-2 | TRBD1 | TRBV28 | many | CASSSSGGTGPHYGYTF | TGTGCCAGCAGTTCGTCCGGTGGGACAGGTCCTCACTATGGCTACACCTTC
TRBJ1-1 | NA | TRBV14 | NA | CASSLHSLNTEAFF | TGTGCCAGCAGCCTTCACAGTTTGAACACTGAAGCTTTCTTT
TRBJ2-7 | NA | TRBV9 | many | CASSVVTPSYEQYF | TGTGCCAGCAGCGTGGTGACGCCCTCCTACGAGCAGTACTTC
TRBJ1-2 | NA | TRBV20-1 | few | CSAGAGSANYGYTF | TGCAGTGCTGGCGCAGGGTCGGCTAACTATGGCTACACCTTC
TRBJ2-5 | NA | TRBV2 | many | CASSPLYQETQYF | TGTGCCAGCAGTCCTTTGTACCAAGAGACCCAGTACTTC
TRBJ2-7 | NA | TRBV12-3/TRBV12-4 | few | CASSPGGLRSYEQYF | TGTGCCAGCAGCCCCGGAGGACTAAGGTCCTACGAGCAGTACTTC
TRBJ2-5 | NA | TRBV6-5 | NA | CASSYFGLMNSQETQYF | TGTGCCAGCAGTTATTTTGGGCTCATGAACTCCCAAGAGACCCAGTACTTC
TRBJ2-5 | NA | TRBV6-2/TRBV6-3 | NA | CASSFSPSSLGETRYF | TGTGCCAGCAGTTTCTCGCCCTCGTCCTTGGGGGAGACCCGGTACTTC
TRBJ1-1 | NA | TRBV10-3 | few | CAISESRLRLTYTEAFF | TGTGCCATCAGTGAGTCGAGGTTAAGGCTAACCTATACTGAAGCTTTCTTT
TRBJ2-5 | TRBD2 | TRBV12-3/TRBV12-4 | few | CASGLAGVAETQYF | TGTGCCAGCGGCCTAGCGGGAGTCGCGGAGACCCAGTACTTC
TRBJ2-7 | NA | TRBV28 | many | CASSLWGREQYF | TGTGCCAGCAGTTTATGGGGCCGCGAGCAGTACTTC
TRBJ1-3 | TRBD1 | TRBV12-3/TRBV12-4 | few | CASGTAGNTIYF | TGTGCCAGCGGGACAGCCGGAAACACCATATATTTT
TRBJ1-2 | NA | TRBV6-5 | NA | CASSYSYRDGYTF | TGTGCCAGCAGTTACTCGTACAGGGATGGCTACACCTTC
TRBJ1-1 | NA | TRBV6-1 | many | CASGEAGATATEAFF | TGTGCCAGCGGTGAAGCGGGGGCAACGGCCACTGAAGCTTTCTTT
TRBJ1-1 | NA | TRBV7-9 | many | CASSLLGFLNTEAFF | TGTGCCAGCAGCTTACTTGGGTTTCTGAACACTGAAGCTTTCTTT
TRBJ1-1 | TRBD1 | TRBV4-2 | NA | CASSQEGQMNTEAFF | TGTGCCAGCAGCCAAGAGGGACAGATGAACACTGAAGCTTTCTTT
TRBJ2-6 | NA | TRBV18 | NA | CASSPINPGANVLTF | TGTGCCAGCTCACCCATCAACCCTGGGGCCAACGTCCTGACTTTC
TRBJ2-5 | TRBD1 | TRBV4-1 | many | CASSQDSGGETQYF | TGCGCCAGCAGCCAAGATTCAGGGGGAGAGACCCAGTACTTC
TRBJ2-7 | TRBD2 | TRBV11-2 | few | CASLMTSASYEQYF | TGTGCCAGCTTGATGACTAGCGCGTCCTACGAGCAGTACTTC
TRBJ1-1 | NA | TRBV9 | NA | CASSVGDSEAFF | TGTGCCAGCAGCGTAGGGGATTCTGAAGCTTTCTTT
TRBJ2-2 | NA | TRBV6-5 | many | CASSWGFGGVGELFF | TGTGCCAGCAGTTGGGGTTTCGGCGGAGTCGGGGAGCTGTTTTTT
TRBJ1-2 | NA | TRBV6-1 | few | CATAAGINYGYTF | TGTGCCACCGCCGCAGGTATTAACTATGGCTACACCTTC
TRBJ1-1 | NA | TRBV20-1 | many | CSARDWTDNTEAFF | TGCAGTGCTAGAGACTGGACCGATAACACTGAAGCTTTCTTT
TRBJ1-1 | NA | TRBV9 | many | CASSVEGKTEAFF | TGTGCCAGCAGCGTAGAGGGGAAAACTGAAGCTTTCTTT
TRBJ1-5 | NA | TRBV20-1 | NA | CSAKENPNSNQPQHF | TGCAGTGCTAAGGAGAACCCCAATAGCAATCAGCCCCAGCATTTT
TRBJ1-1 | NA | TRBV6-5 | many | CASLTATMNTEAFF | TGTGCCAGCCTTACGGCCACCATGAACACTGAAGCTTTCTTT
TRBJ2-7 | NA | TRBV4-1 | NA | CASSQGSAAGYEQYF | TGCGCCAGCAGCCAAGGCAGCGCCGCTGGCTACGAGCAGTACTTC
TRBJ1-1 | TRBD1 | TRBV6-1 | NA | CASSRDSVSSEAFF | TGTGCCAGCAGTCGGGACAGTGTAAGCTCTGAAGCTTTCTTT
TRBJ2-6 | NA | TRBV24-1 | NA | CATSLPGANVLTF | TGTGCCACCAGTTTGCCCGGGGCCAACGTCCTGACTTTC
TRBJ1-2 | NA | TRBV11-2 | NA | CASSTPGRTSRSGYTF | TGTGCCAGCAGCACCCCTGGACGGACCTCCAGGAGTGGCTACACCTTC
TRBJ1-1 | TRBD1 | TRBV7-6 | NA | CASSLTGVPYEAFF | TGTGCCAGCAGCTTAACAGGGGTCCCCTATGAAGCTTTCTTT
TRBJ2-7 | TRBD2 | TRBV5-1 | NA | CASSSLGAGEYEQYF | TGCGCCAGCAGCTCCCTTGGGGCGGGAGAGTACGAGCAGTACTTC
TRBJ2-7 | NA | TRBV6-1 | NA | CASSPRDASSYEQYF | TGTGCCAGCAGCCCCCGGGACGCAAGCTCCTACGAGCAGTACTTC
TRBJ1-1 | NA | TRBV6-5 | NA | CASSYSAGWTEAFF | TGTGCCAGCAGTTACTCGGCAGGGTGGACTGAAGCTTTCTTT
TRBJ2-5 | NA | TRBV29-1 | NA | CSVGQARETQYF | TGCAGCGTTGGACAGGCGAGGGAGACCCAGTACTTC
TRBJ1-1 | TRBD1 | TRBV27 | many | CARNPGQGPEAFF | TGTGCCAGGAACCCGGGACAGGGGCCTGAAGCTTTCTTT
TRBJ2-7 | NA | TRBV27 | many | CASGHDSYEQYF | TGTGCCAGCGGCCACGACAGCTACGAGCAGTACTTC